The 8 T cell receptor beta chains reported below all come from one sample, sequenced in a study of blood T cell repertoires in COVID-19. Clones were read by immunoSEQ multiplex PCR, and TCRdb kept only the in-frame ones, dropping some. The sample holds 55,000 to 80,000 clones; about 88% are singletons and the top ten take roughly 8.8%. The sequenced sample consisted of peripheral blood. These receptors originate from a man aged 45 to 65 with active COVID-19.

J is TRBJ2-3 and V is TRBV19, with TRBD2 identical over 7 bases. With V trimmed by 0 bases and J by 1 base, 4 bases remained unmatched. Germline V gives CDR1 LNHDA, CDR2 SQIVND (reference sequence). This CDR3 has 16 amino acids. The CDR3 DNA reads TGTGCCAGTAGTATAGACCTAGCGGCTGGCACAGATACGCAGTATTTT. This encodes CASSIDLAAGTDTQYF.

In DNA form, the CDR3 reads TGTGCCAGCAGCTTTACAGGGTTTTCGTCTGGAAACACCATATATTTT. Protein product: CASSFTGFSSGNTIYF. The rearrangement uses TRBV7-9 and TRBJ1-3; D possibly corresponds to TRBD1 (6 bases). This CDR3 is built from 16 residues. Germline V gene sequence: CDR1 SEHNR, CDR2 FQNEAQ (reference sequence). With 3 bases removed from V and 1 base from J, the gap between germline ends came to 13 bases. Full variable domain (remainder filled in from reference TRBV7-9 and TRBJ1-3): DTGVSQNPRHKITKRGQNVTFRCDPISEHNRLYWYRQTLGQGPEFLTYFQNEAQLEKSRLLSDRFSAERPKGSFSTLEIQRTEQGDSAMYLCASSFTGFSSGNTIYFGEGSWLTVV.

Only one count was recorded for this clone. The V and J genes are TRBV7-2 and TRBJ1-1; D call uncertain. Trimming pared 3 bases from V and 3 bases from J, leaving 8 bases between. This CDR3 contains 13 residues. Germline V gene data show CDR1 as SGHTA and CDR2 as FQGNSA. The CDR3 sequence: CASSLFRDTEAFF. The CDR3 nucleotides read TGTGCCAGCAGCTTGTTCCGGGACACTGAAGCTTTCTTT.

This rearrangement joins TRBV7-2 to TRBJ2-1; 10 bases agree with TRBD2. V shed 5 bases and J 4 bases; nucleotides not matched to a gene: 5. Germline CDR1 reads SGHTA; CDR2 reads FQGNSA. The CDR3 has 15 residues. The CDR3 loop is CASSPSGGAYNEQFF. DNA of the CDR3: TGTGCCAGCAGCCCAAGCGGGGGGGCTTACAATGAGCAGTTCTTC.

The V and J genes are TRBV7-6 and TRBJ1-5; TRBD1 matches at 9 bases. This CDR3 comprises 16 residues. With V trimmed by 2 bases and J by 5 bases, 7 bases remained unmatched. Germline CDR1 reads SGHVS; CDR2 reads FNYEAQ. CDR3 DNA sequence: TGTGCCAGCAGCTTAACGGACAGGGGAATCGATCAGCCCCAGCATTTT. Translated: CASSLTDRGIDQPQHF.

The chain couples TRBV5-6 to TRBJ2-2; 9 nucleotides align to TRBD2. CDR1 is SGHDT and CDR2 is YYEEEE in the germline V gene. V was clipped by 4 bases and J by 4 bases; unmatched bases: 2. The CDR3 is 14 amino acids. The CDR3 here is CASSPGLATGELFF. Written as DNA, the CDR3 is TGTGCCAGCAGCCCGGGACTAGCCACCGGGGAGCTGTTTTTT.

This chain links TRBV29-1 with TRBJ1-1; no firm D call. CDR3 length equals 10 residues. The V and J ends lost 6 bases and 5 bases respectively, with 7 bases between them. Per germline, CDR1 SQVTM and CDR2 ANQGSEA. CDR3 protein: CSVSYTEAFF. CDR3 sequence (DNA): TGCAGCGTCTCCTATACTGAAGCTTTCTTT.

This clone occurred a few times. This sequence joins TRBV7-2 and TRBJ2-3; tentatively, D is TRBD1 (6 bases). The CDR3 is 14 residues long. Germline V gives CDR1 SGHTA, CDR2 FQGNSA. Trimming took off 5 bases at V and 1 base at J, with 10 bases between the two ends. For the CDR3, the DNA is TGTGCCAGCAGCCTTAACAGGGGCACAGATACGCAGTATTTT. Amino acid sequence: CASSLNRGTDTQYF. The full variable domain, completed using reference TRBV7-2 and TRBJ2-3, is GAGVSQSPSNKVTEKGKDVELRCDPISGHTALYWYRQSLGQGLEFLIYFQGNSAPDKSGLPSDRFSAERTGGSVSTLTIQRTQQEDSAVYLCASSLNRGTDTQYFGPGTRLTVL.